Following are 30 T cell receptor beta chains from one sample sequenced in a study of CD8+CD57+ T cells in acquired aplastic anemia (dated by TCRdb to between 2018 and 2020). Expansion of CD8+CD57+ cells had been shown by flow cytometry in the patients chosen for sequencing. TCRdb records Illumina HiSeq 2000 as the sequencer. Genomic DNA served as template for TCR beta VDJ combination and CDR3 sequence profiling. TCRdb reprocessed the public reads (quality trimming at Q25 with fastp, clone calling with MiXCR) and kept in-frame beta chains. Rows with one shared CDR3 protein collapse into an entry with the most common genes and DNA. Recorded for this sample are about 160,000 distinct CDR3 sequences; 70% to 80% of them occurred a single time. Approximately 48% of the sample is taken by the ten largest. The sample was sorted CD4+, CD8+, or CD8+CD57+ T cells (not recorded which) from PBMCs. Every receptor here comes from a human donor with aplastic anemia.

This chain connects TRBV7-9 to TRBJ2-7, with D possibly TRBD1 on 7 matching bases. Per the germline V gene, CDR1 is SEHNR and CDR2 is FQNEAQ (reference sequence). V dropped 5 bases and J dropped 8 bases, with 19 bases sitting between them. The CDR3 length is 14 residues. The chain's CDR3 is CASSGGGRQGQQYF. In nucleotides, the CDR3 is TGTGCCAGCAGCGGAGGGGGAAGACAGGGCCAGCAGTACTTC.

With respect to this clonotype: A read error may account for a junction end that differs from germline. The chain employs TRBV7-2 and TRBJ2-7, with 8 bases identical to TRBD1. CDR3 size: 12 residues. Per germline, CDR1 SGHTA and CDR2 FQGNSA. CDR3 bases: TGTGCCAGCAGCTGGGACAGGACGGAGGGAGACTTC. This codes for CASSWDRTEGDF.

The chain links TRBV20-1 to TRBJ2-1, with 8 bases fitting TRBD2. Germline V CDR1 and CDR2: DFQATT, SNEGSKA (reference sequence). J was trimmed by 6 bases and V by 1 base; bases with no gene match: 8. The CDR3 loop spans 15 amino acids. The CDR3 DNA follows: TGCAGTGCTAGAGTGGCAGCGGGAGACCGCAATGAGCAGTTCTTC. Translated, it gives CSARVAAGDRNEQFF.

The chain links TRBV12-3 or TRBV12-4 to TRBJ2-1; D uncertain. The CDR3 runs to 13 residues. V was cut by 3 bases and J by 5 bases, with 8 bases left in between. In DNA, the CDR3 is TGTGCCAGCAGTTTCACGAACGACAATGAGCAGTTCTTC. Encoded protein: CASSFTNDNEQFF.

The chain employs TRBV7-9 and TRBJ1-1, with a possible D match to TRBD1 (6 bases). Germline-derived CDR1 and CDR2 are SEHNR and FQNEAQ (reference sequence). With 8 bases removed from V and 8 bases from J, the gap between germline ends came to 18 bases. This CDR3 spans 13 amino acids. The CDR3 DNA sequence: TGTGCCAGCGCCCCGGGGGCCGTACGCGAAGCTTTCTTT. It yields the protein CASAPGAVREAFF.

The V call is TRBV7-3, the J call TRBJ2-5; no reliable D call. The germline V and J ends were trimmed by 1 base and 4 bases, with 7 bases remaining between them. Germline CDR1 reads SGHTA; CDR2 reads FQGTGA. CDR3 length: 13 amino acids. The DNA for the CDR3 is TGTGCCAGCAGCTTAAGGATGCGAGAGACCCAGTACTTC. Translated, it gives CASSLRMRETQYF.

Turning to this clonotype: Compared with germline, one end of the junction differs, possibly owing to a read error. The rearrangement links TRBV2 to TRBJ1-6, with D possibly being TRBD1 (5 bases). This CDR3 has 14 amino acids. Germline-derived CDR1 and CDR2 are SNHLY and FYNNEI. The CDR3 coding sequence is TGTGCCAGCAGTGATTCCAGGGTCAATTCACCCCTCCACTTC. The encoded protein is CASSDSRVNSPLHF.

The chain is built from TRBV24-1 and TRBJ2-7, with 8 bases lining up with TRBD1. The CDR3 runs 15 residues. Germline V gene sequence: CDR1 KGHDR, CDR2 SFDVKD. V was clipped by 3 bases and J by 4 bases; unmatched bases: 7. The CDR3 nucleotides are TGTGCCACCAGTGATCCCGGGCAGGGGGCATACGAGCAGTACTTC. Its protein product is CATSDPGQGAYEQYF.

This chain connects TRBV19 to TRBJ1-4; no firm D call. V gave up 5 bases and J gave up 7 bases, with 20 bases separating them. The length of the CDR3 is 16 residues. Per germline, CDR1 LNHDA and CDR2 SQIVND (reference sequence). The CDR3 sequence: CASSHPSIGPVEKLFF. In DNA, the CDR3 is TGTGCCAGTAGTCACCCCTCGATAGGTCCCGTTGAAAAACTGTTTTTT. The full variable domain, its missing parts supplied by reference TRBV19 and TRBJ1-4, is DGGITQSPKYLFRKEGQNVTLSCEQNLNHDAMYWYRQDPGQGLRLIYYSQIVNDFQKGDIAEGYSVSREKKESFPLTVTSAQKNPTAFYLCASSHPSIGPVEKLFFGSGTQLSVL.

The table lists this clonotype with a few counts. In DNA, the CDR3 is TGTGCCAGCAGCTTCCAGGGAGTGGTTAATGAAAAACTGTTTTTT. Residues: CASSFQGVVNEKLFF. V usage is TRBV7-9 and J usage is TRBJ1-4, with D perhaps TRBD1 (5 bases). This CDR3 is 15 amino acids long. V lost 3 bases and J 4 bases, leaving 12 bases between the germline ends. Germline loops: CDR1 SEHNR, CDR2 FQNEAQ (reference sequence).

This clonotype was seen a handful of times. This chain joins TRBV2 and TRBJ2-5; D possibly corresponds to TRBD2 (6 bases). The V gene lost 6 bases and the J gene lost 7 bases, with 12 bases spanning the gap. Germline V gene sequence: CDR1 SNHLY, CDR2 FYNNEI. CDR3 length: 12 amino acids. This CDR3 is CASSDGGWTQYF. In DNA, the CDR3 is TGTGCCAGCAGCGACGGGGGATGGACCCAGTACTTC.

The V call is TRBV10-3, the J call TRBJ2-7; D is perhaps TRBD2 (6 bases). V was pared by 10 bases and J by 1 base, with 17 bases between. Germline V lookup: CDR1 ENHRY, CDR2 SYGVKD. The CDR3 is 14 amino acids. The CDR3: CATQMGRESYEQYF. Here the CDR3 DNA reads TGTGCCACTCAAATGGGGCGGGAATCCTACGAGCAGTACTTC.

The DNA of the CDR3 is TGTGCCAGCAGCTTAGTTGAGACTAGAACTCCCGAGCAGTACTTC. Its protein is CASSLVETRTPEQYF. The chain uses TRBV7-6 and TRBJ2-7; weak D call: TRBD2 (6 bases). The CDR3 extends over 15 amino acids. V dropped 1 base and J dropped 6 bases, with 16 bases sitting between them. Germline assignment: CDR1 SGHVS and CDR2 FNYEAQ. Using reference TRBV7-6 and TRBJ2-7 for the parts outside the CDR3, the full variable domain is GAGVSQSPRYKVTKRGQDVALRCDPISGHVSLYWYRQALGQGPEFLTYFNYEAQQDKSGLPNDRFSAERPEGSISTLTIQRTEQRDSAMYRCASSLVETRTPEQYFGPGTRLTVT.

V gene TRBV2 combines with J gene TRBJ2-1, with D possibly matching TRBD1 (5 bases). The ends were cut back, 8 bases at V and 8 bases at J, with 10 bases in the middle. This CDR3 region has 11 residues. The germline CDR1 and CDR2 sequences are SNHLY and FYNNEI. This CDR3 is CASDQGHEQFF. In DNA, the CDR3 is TGTGCCAGCGACCAGGGTCATGAGCAGTTCTTC.

This chain joins TRBV10-3 and TRBJ1-1; D is ambiguous. Germline V gene sequence: CDR1 ENHRY, CDR2 SYGVKD. V lost 0 bases to trimming and J lost 7 bases, with 6 bases between them. The CDR3 covers 12 residues. The CDR3: CAISESGLEAFF. The DNA for the CDR3 is TGTGCCATCAGTGAGTCCGGGCTTGAAGCTTTCTTT.

Of note for this clonotype: A much larger clone differs from this one at a single base, so this may be a read error. This rearrangement joins TRBV27 to TRBJ2-7; 7 bases map to TRBD1. The CDR3 is 14 amino acids. CDR1 is MNHEY and CDR2 is SMNVEV in the germline V gene (reference sequence). After removal of 6 bases from V and 4 bases from J, the junction contained 9 bases not matched to a gene. As DNA, the CDR3 is TGTGCCAGCAGCAGAAGACAGGGAGTGTACGAGCAGTACTTC. This codes for CASSRRQGVYEQYF.

This rearrangement joins TRBV15 to TRBJ2-7; 8 bases match TRBD1. Germline V gene data show CDR1 as LNHNV and CDR2 as YYDKDF (reference sequence). The CDR3 is made up of 16 amino acids. The V and J ends lost 4 bases and 2 bases, in that order; junction bases with no gene match: 10. CDR3 residues: CATSTRFQGATYEQYF. The DNA of the CDR3 is TGTGCCACCAGCACCCGTTTTCAGGGGGCTACCTACGAGCAGTACTTC.

The chain joins TRBV10-3 to TRBJ1-5; no clear D gene. Germline values: CDR1 ENHRY, CDR2 SYGVKD. The CDR3 totals 14 residues. The V end lost 4 bases, the J end lost 7 bases, and 14 bases lay between the germline ends. CDR3 nucleotide sequence: TGTGCCATCAGTGTGGCCCAGCAAGGACAGCCCCAGCATTTT. Encoded protein: CAISVAQQGQPQHF.

The genes are TRBV7-9 and TRBJ2-7; D is undetermined. This CDR3 spans 16 amino acids. Germline V CDR1 and CDR2: SEHNR, FQNEAQ (reference sequence). V lost 3 bases to trimming and J lost 1 base, with 16 bases between them. CDR3 sequence reads: CASSFESGAASYEQYF. The CDR3 region has the DNA TGTGCCAGCAGCTTTGAGTCTGGAGCTGCATCCTACGAGCAGTACTTC.

The rearrangement joins TRBV7-9 to TRBJ2-7; D tentatively reads TRBD1 or TRBD2 (5 bases each). Germline V gene sequence: CDR1 SEHNR, CDR2 FQNEAQ (reference sequence). Trimming shortened V by 1 base and J by 3 bases, and 16 bases separated the two germline ends. The CDR3 consists of 16 residues. CDR3 region: CASSLGDGPSVYEQYF. The CDR3 DNA follows: TGTGCCAGCAGCTTAGGGGACGGCCCTTCGGTCTACGAGCAGTACTTC.

The V call is TRBV24-1, the J call TRBJ1-5; TRBD1 matches 8 bases. The CDR3 is 15 residues long. Germline trimming cut 5 bases from V and 7 bases from J; bases unmatched to any gene: 9. Germline V gene sequence: CDR1 KGHDR, CDR2 SFDVKD. The CDR3 nucleotides read TGTGCCACCAGTGGAACCGGGACAGGAAAACAGCCCCAGCATTTT. Translated, it gives CATSGTGTGKQPQHF.

In this sample, this clonotype turned up a few times. The chain uses TRBV10-3 and TRBJ1-1; 7 bases are a match to TRBD1. The V gene's germline CDR1 is ENHRY and CDR2 SYGVKD. J gave up 0 bases and V 8 bases, and 3 bases lay outside the gene matches. This CDR3 is built from 13 residues. The CDR3 DNA reads as TGTGCCATCCGACAGGGCTTGAACACTGAAGCTTTCTTT. Encoded protein: CAIRQGLNTEAFF.

This clonotype was counted ten times or more. The CDR3 DNA sequence: TGCAGTGCTAGAGACCTAGAAAGGGAGCAGTACTTC. It encodes CSARDLEREQYF. The chain is built from TRBV20-1 and TRBJ2-7; D remains ambiguous. The CDR3 is made up of 12 amino acids. Germline CDR1 and CDR2: DFQATT and SNEGSKA (reference sequence). V gave up 0 bases and J gave up 7 bases, with 10 bases separating them.

This chain links TRBV2 with TRBJ1-4; D is unclear. In germline, CDR1 is SNHLY, CDR2 FYNNEI. This CDR3 spans 14 amino acids. The V end lost 2 bases, the J end lost 8 bases, and 12 bases lay between the germline ends. The CDR3 sequence is CASSESGLGEKLFF. The CDR3 bases are TGTGCCAGCAGTGAATCGGGCCTCGGCGAAAAACTGTTTTTT.

The chain joins TRBV9 to TRBJ2-2; D perhaps matches TRBD1 (6 bases). The CDR3 has 16 residues. Per germline, CDR1 SGDLS and CDR2 YYNGEE. Trimming left V 4 bases short and J 4 bases short, with 17 bases between. In DNA, the CDR3 is TGTGCCAGCAGCCCCAACAGGGTAGGGGGCACCGGGGAGCTGTTTTTT. This codes for CASSPNRVGGTGELFF.

This clonotype has a handful of counts. V and J are TRBV14 and TRBJ2-7; D is perhaps TRBD1 or TRBD2 (5 bases each). Germline V gene data show CDR1 as SGHDN and CDR2 as FVKESK. V shed 3 bases and J shed 5 bases, with 14 bases lying between them. The CDR3 is 14 amino acids. CDR3 in amino acids: CASSHARWGNEQYF. The CDR3 nucleotides read TGTGCCAGCAGCCATGCAAGGTGGGGGAACGAGCAGTACTTC.

This rearrangement joins TRBV9 to TRBJ1-2; 9 nucleotides line up with TRBD1. In germline, CDR1 is SGDLS, CDR2 YYNGEE. This CDR3 region has 13 residues. V lost 3 bases, J lost 8 bases, and 5 bases stayed unmatched. CDR3 amino acids: CASSAYRGLGYTF. The CDR3, as DNA: TGTGCCAGCAGCGCCTACAGGGGGCTGGGCTACACCTTC.

This clonotype was seen at least ten times. J is TRBJ2-2 and V is TRBV11-2; D unclear. The germline V gene encodes CDR1 SGHAT and CDR2 FQNNGV. V lost 5 bases to trimming and J lost 2 bases, with 12 bases between them. The length of the CDR3 is 15 residues. Here the CDR3 DNA reads TGTGCCAGCAGCCCACCAAGGAGTAACACCGGGGAGCTGTTTTTT. Its translation: CASSPPRSNTGELFF.

The CDR3 DNA sequence: TGTGCCAGCAGACGAGGGCAGGGGGCTTCCTACGAGCAGTACGTC. Translated, it gives CASRRGQGASYEQYV. This chain connects TRBV7-9 to TRBJ2-7; 8 positions match TRBD1. Germline CDR1 and CDR2: SEHNR and FQNEAQ (reference sequence). Trimming took 6 bases from V and 1 from J; bases not matched to a gene: 8. The CDR3 totals 15 residues.

This clonotype was detected only a few times. This sequence joins TRBV29-1 and TRBJ2-5, with D possibly TRBD2 on 5 matching bases. Germline lookup yields CDR1 SQVTM and CDR2 ANQGSEA. The CDR3 runs 13 residues. V was shortened by 2 bases and J by 4 bases, with 11 bases between the two germline ends. The CDR3 region is CSVESSAGETQYF. The CDR3 nucleotides are TGCAGCGTTGAATCGAGCGCGGGAGAGACCCAGTACTTC.